The clone carrying this T cell receptor beta chain was counted at least ten times. What it binds is not known. The data originate from a study of T cells in Graves' hyperthyroidism and ophthalmopathy. Study outcomes and limitations: Blood also carried most thyroid clonotypes expanded above 0.001. Model-based prediction identified ophthalmopathy a median around seven months prior to its onset.

Authors of the study amplified TCR beta CDR3 regions from RNA transcripts. The TCR CDR3 first-round RT-PCR relied on the HTBI primer set. TCRdb reprocessed the multiplex PCR reads with MiXCR, giving one entry per CDR3 protein. The sample lists about 480,000 distinct CDR3 sequences; approximately 15% were seen once. Those with hyperthyroidism were 18 to 65 years old, newly diagnosed, and ill for under 2 months. Every diagnosis used clinical symptoms, serum thyroxine and TRAb, thyroid ultrasound and orbital computed tomography. The sample comprised blood. The receptor comes from a woman aged 18-35 years with Graves' hyperthyroidism.

The CDR3 loop reads CASSPAGNSNQPQHF. DNA of the CDR3: TGCGCCAGCAGCCCAGCTGGGAATAGCAATCAGCCCCAGCATTTT. The chain is built from TRBV5-1 and TRBJ1-5; D call uncertain. Trimming removed 4 bases from V and 0 bases from J, with 11 bases in between. Per germline, CDR1 SGHRS and CDR2 YFSETQ. The CDR3 has 15 residues.